The 16 T cell receptor beta chains listed next were all sequenced from one sample in a study of T cells in Graves' hyperthyroidism and ophthalmopathy. The investigators amplified TCR beta CDR3 regions from RNA transcripts. The HTBI primer set served for first-round RT-PCR of the TCR CDR3. TCRdb reprocessed the multiplex PCR reads via MiXCR and lists one record per CDR3 protein. The sample lists hundreds of thousands of distinct CDR3 sequences, approximately 15% seen once, with 5.8% in the top ten. The sequenced sample was blood. The receptors shown here come from a woman in her twenties or thirties with Graves' hyperthyroidism that later progressed to Graves' ophthalmopathy.

V usage is TRBV9 and J usage is TRBJ2-2; possibly TRBD2 for D (6 bases). Germline V CDR1 and CDR2: SGDLS, YYNGEE. Deletions cut 0 bases from V and 8 bases from J, with 11 bases between. The CDR3 loop spans 14 amino acids. CDR3 DNA sequence: TGTGCCAGCAGCGTAGTCTTGGAGGGTGGGGAGCTGTTTTTT. Its translation is CASSVVLEGGELFF.

This clonotype has a count of ten or more. This chain connects TRBV7-9 to TRBJ2-3; TRBD1 aligns across 8 bases. The CDR3 runs to 15 residues. Per germline, CDR1 SEHNR and CDR2 FQNEAQ (reference sequence). V trimming: 5 bases; J trimming: 5 bases; junction bases outside the gene matches: 9. The CDR3 DNA follows: TGTGCCAGCAGCCCACGGACAGGGTTGGGAGATACGCAGTATTTT. This gives the protein CASSPRTGLGDTQYF.

This clonotype has ten or more counts. V usage is TRBV11-1 and J usage is TRBJ2-7; 14 bases map to TRBD2. CDR1 and CDR2 from the germline V gene are SGHAT and FQDESV (reference sequence). The ends lost 0 bases at V and 4 bases at J; junction bases unmatched: 5. The CDR3 sequence is 17 residues long. The CDR3 sequence: CASSLAEGLAGGYEQYF. The CDR3 DNA reads TGTGCCAGCAGCTTAGCGGAAGGACTAGCGGGAGGTTACGAGCAGTACTTC.

The CDR3 DNA reads TGTGCCAGCGGCACGAGACAGGTATGGGGTTCTCGCTCTGGGGCCAACGTCCTGACTTTC. Its translation is CASGTRQVWGSRSGANVLTF. The chain carries TRBV27 and TRBJ2-6; possible D gene TRBD1, 6 bases. Trimming took 8 bases from V and 0 from J, leaving 26 bases between them. This CDR3 has 20 amino acids. From germline, CDR1 is MNHEY and CDR2 SMNVEV (reference sequence).

This clonotype was observed a handful of times. This chain connects TRBV5-1 to TRBJ2-2; no reliable D call. In germline, CDR1 is SGHRS, CDR2 YFSETQ. The CDR3 spans 14 residues. Trimming removed 0 bases at V and 4 bases at J, with 7 bases between. The CDR3 DNA reads TGCGCCAGCAGCTTGGAGTCCAGCACCGGGGAGCTGTTTTTT. Its protein product is CASSLESSTGELFF.

This clonotype was observed many times. The V and J genes are TRBV10-3 and TRBJ1-3; D is possibly TRBD1 (5 bases). The CDR3 is 16 amino acids. Germline loops: CDR1 ENHRY, CDR2 SYGVKD. V dropped 0 bases and J dropped 5 bases, with 14 bases sitting between them. The CDR3: CAISESIISGRNTIYF. The CDR3 DNA reads TGTGCCATCAGTGAGTCGATTATATCGGGGCGAAACACCATATATTTT.

This clonotype occurred a few times. The gene calls are TRBV20-1 and TRBJ1-6, with D unclear. CDR3 size: 17 residues. The germline V gene encodes CDR1 DFQATT and CDR2 SNEGSKA (reference sequence). V was shortened by 0 bases and J by 0 bases, with 12 bases between the two germline ends. The CDR3 coding sequence is TGCAGTGCTAGAGATCGGGTGTTGGACTCCTATAATTCACCCCTCCACTTT. Translating it yields CSARDRVLDSYNSPLHF.

Many counts were recorded for this clonotype. DNA of the CDR3: TGTGCCAGCAGTCCCCTGGGGGCCCACAATGAGCAGTTCTTC. Translating gives CASSPLGAHNEQFF. The rearrangement joins TRBV14 to TRBJ2-1; weak D call: TRBD1 (6 bases). Germline CDR1 is SGHDN and CDR2 is FVKESK. V lost 6 bases and J 5 bases, leaving 14 bases between the germline ends. CDR3 length: 14 amino acids.

This clonotype has at least ten counts. The V gene is TRBV4-1, the J gene TRBJ1-1, with 8 bases that match TRBD1. This CDR3 is built from 15 residues. Germline CDR1 and CDR2: MGHRA and YSYEKL. With 1 base clipped from V and 2 bases from J, the junction kept 3 bases outside the gene matches. DNA of the CDR3: TGCGCCAGCAGCCAAGGGACAGGGCCTAACACTGAAGCTTTCTTT. This gives the protein CASSQGTGPNTEAFF.

Concerning this clonotype: A much larger clone sits a single nucleotide away, making a read error possible. V gene TRBV19 combines with J gene TRBJ1-2; D not resolved. The CDR3 covers 12 residues. The germline V and J ends were trimmed by 6 bases and 8 bases, with 13 bases remaining between them. The V gene's germline CDR1 is LNHDA and CDR2 SQIVND (reference sequence). Here the CDR3 DNA reads TGTGCCAGTAGCCACAAGGAGCACGGCTACACCTTC. Translated: CASSHKEHGYTF.

This chain links TRBV20-1 with TRBJ2-1; D not certain. The CDR3 runs 11 residues. Germline V gives CDR1 DFQATT, CDR2 SNEGSKA (reference sequence). Trimming removed 6 bases at V and 8 bases at J, with 11 bases between. The CDR3 is CSARGNYEQFF. CDR3 coding DNA: TGCAGTGCCCGAGGAAATTATGAGCAGTTCTTC.

Many counts were recorded for this clonotype. The chain recombines TRBV12-3 or TRBV12-4 with TRBJ2-3; D may be TRBD2 (6 bases). The V end lost 1 base, the J end lost 0 bases, and 17 bases lay between the germline ends. The CDR3 totals 18 residues. The CDR3 region is CASSLVLARFYSTDTQYF. The DNA of the CDR3 is TGTGCCAGCAGTTTAGTCCTAGCGAGGTTCTATAGCACAGATACGCAGTATTTT.

The sample holds a few counts of this clonotype. The J gene is TRBJ2-7, the V gene TRBV5-1; D is perhaps TRBD1 or TRBD2 (5 bases each). The CDR3 length is 14 residues. Germline assignment: CDR1 SGHRS and CDR2 YFSETQ. V lost 0 bases and J lost 2, with 9 bases in between. The CDR3 loop is CASSLERGPYEQYF. The DNA of the CDR3 is TGCGCCAGCAGCTTGGAGAGGGGACCCTACGAGCAGTACTTC.

This clonotype was seen a few times. The chain has TRBV7-9 and TRBJ2-3, with TRBD2 as a possible D gene (5 bases). V was pared by 5 bases and J by 3 bases, with 15 bases between. Germline CDR1 reads SEHNR; CDR2 reads FQNEAQ (reference sequence). CDR3 size: 15 residues. The CDR3 DNA follows: TGTGCCAGCAGCCCCTCACTGGCGGGTACAGATACGCAGTATTTT. It codes for CASSPSLAGTDTQYF.

This clonotype occurred many times. V gene TRBV15 combines with J gene TRBJ1-1; unclear D gene. The CDR3 contains 11 residues. Trimming cost V 5 bases and J 2 bases, with 3 bases left between them. Germline lookup yields CDR1 LNHNV and CDR2 YYDKDF (reference sequence). The CDR3 loop reads CATSLNTEAFF. The CDR3 DNA sequence: TGTGCCACCAGCCTTAACACTGAAGCTTTCTTT.

This clonotype has at least ten counts. J is TRBJ2-5 and V is TRBV9; a possible D gene is TRBD1 (5 bases). The CDR3 has 14 amino acids. Germline-derived CDR1 and CDR2 are SGDLS and YYNGEE. V was shortened by 0 bases and J by 5 bases, with 11 bases between the two germline ends. For the CDR3, the DNA is TGTGCCAGCAGCGTAGCGCAGGGTCGGGAGACCCAGTACTTC. This encodes CASSVAQGRETQYF.